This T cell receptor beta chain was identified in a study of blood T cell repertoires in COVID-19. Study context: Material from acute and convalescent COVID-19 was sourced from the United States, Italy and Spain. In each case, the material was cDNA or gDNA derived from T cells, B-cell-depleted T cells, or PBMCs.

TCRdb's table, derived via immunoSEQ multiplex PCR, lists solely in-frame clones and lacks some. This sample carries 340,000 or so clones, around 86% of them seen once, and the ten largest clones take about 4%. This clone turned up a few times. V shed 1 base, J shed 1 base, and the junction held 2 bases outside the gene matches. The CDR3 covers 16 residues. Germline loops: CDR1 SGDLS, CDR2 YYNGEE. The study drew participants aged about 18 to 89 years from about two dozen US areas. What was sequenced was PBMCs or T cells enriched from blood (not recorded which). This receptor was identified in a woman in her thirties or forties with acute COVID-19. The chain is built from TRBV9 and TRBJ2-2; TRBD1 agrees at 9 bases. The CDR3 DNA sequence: TGTGCCAGCAGCGTAACAGGGGGCAAGAACACCGGGGAGCTGTTTTTT. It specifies CASSVTGGKNTGELFF.